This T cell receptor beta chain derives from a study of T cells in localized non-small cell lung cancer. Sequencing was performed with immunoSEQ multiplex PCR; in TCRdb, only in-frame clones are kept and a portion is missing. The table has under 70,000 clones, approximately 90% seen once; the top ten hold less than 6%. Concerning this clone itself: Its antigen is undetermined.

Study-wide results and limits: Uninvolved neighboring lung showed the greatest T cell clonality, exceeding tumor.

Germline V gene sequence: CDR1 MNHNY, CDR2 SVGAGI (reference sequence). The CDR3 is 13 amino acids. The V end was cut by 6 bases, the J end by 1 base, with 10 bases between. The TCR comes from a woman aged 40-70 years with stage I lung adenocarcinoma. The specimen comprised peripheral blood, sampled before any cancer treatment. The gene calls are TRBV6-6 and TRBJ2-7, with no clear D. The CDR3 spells CASRPGDSYEQYF. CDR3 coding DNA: TGTGCCAGCAGACCCGGCGATTCCTACGAGCAGTACTTC.